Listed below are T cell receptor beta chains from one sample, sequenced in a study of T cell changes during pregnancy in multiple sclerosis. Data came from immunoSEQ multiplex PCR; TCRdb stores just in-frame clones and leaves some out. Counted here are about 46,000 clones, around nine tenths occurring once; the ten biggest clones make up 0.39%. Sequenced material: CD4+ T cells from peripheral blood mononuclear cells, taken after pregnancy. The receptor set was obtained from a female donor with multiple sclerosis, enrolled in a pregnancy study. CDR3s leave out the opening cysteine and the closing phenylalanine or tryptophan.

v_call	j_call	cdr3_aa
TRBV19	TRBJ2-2	ASSIVLASFPSGELF
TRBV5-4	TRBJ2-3	ASTSGNSDTQY
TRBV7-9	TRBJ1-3	ASSLAATNTIY
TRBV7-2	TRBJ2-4	ASSLVGGVAKNIQY
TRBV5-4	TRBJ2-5	ASSPPGTVGETQY
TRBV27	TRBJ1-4	ASRQNRATNEKLF
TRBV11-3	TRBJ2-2	ASSLTWAKGGTGELF
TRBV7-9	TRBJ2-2	ASTYNRGTAGELF
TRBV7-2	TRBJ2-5	ASSPDLLAGGRETQY
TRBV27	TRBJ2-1	ASKLERTSSYNEQF
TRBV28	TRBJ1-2	ASGGGTYGYT
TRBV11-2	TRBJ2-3	ASSWQGHRTDTQY
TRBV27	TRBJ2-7	ASSLSWTVTYEQY
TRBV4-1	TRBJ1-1	ASSPRGDGTEAF
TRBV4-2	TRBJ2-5	ASSQDSGTSGRPSLY
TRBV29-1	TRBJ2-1	SVVEGSSYNEQF
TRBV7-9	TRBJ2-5	ASSLEGRETQY
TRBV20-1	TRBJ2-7	SARRGLEQY
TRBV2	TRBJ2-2	ASSEAKRTGELF
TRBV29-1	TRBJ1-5	SAGGGANQPQH
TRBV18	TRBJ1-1	ASSPSRDEAF
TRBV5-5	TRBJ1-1	ASSARPGTATRSTEAF
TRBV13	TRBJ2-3	ASSAQGTDTQY
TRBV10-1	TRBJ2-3	ASSGGLAGEGYTDTQY
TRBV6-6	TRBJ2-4	ASSLTSNGIQY
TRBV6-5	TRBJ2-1	ASSHDRGSYNEQF
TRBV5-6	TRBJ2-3	ASSLVAGVVADTQY
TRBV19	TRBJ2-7	ASSSRGLAGVEQY
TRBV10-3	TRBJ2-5	AISPGLAAQETQY
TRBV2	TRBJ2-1	ASSEVGLAGGGDEQF
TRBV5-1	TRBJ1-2	ASSYLTDREDGYT
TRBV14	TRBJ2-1	ASSPWTSGRAHNEQF
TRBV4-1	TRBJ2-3	ASSRLPGQESTDTQY
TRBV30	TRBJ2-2	AWSRGGLSTGELF
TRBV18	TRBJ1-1	ASSQARGGTEAF
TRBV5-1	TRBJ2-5	ASSLPEETQY
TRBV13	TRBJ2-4	ASKDYEGENIQY
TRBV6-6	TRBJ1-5	ASSPDRGGGQPQH
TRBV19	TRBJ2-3	ASSIEAGTDTQY